Following are 7 T cell receptor beta chains from one sample sequenced in a study of blood T cell repertoires in COVID-19. TCRdb's table, derived via immunoSEQ multiplex PCR, lists solely in-frame clones and lacks some. Of just under 100,000 clones listed, 86% were seen once; the top ten hold 10% to 15%. The specimen sequenced was peripheral blood. The receptors here all came from a woman in her fifties or sixties in a cohort sampled during active or convalescent COVID-19.

The V and J genes are TRBV5-1 and TRBJ2-2, with TRBD2 matching over 8 bases. This CDR3 is 16 amino acids long. With V trimmed by 3 bases and J by 1 base, 5 bases remained unmatched. CDR1 and CDR2 from the germline V gene are SGHRS and YFSETQ. The CDR3 nucleotides are TGCGCCAGCAGCTCCACTCTAGCGGGGAACACCGGGGAGCTGTTTTTT. It translates to CASSSTLAGNTGELFF.

This chain links TRBV7-9 with TRBJ1-4; D may be TRBD1 (6 bases). The V end was cut by 5 bases, the J end by 8 bases, with 9 bases between. Germline V gene lookup returns CDR1 SEHNR and CDR2 FQNEAQ (reference sequence). The CDR3 has 12 residues. This CDR3 is CASSQGWEKLFF. CDR3 nucleotide sequence: TGTGCCAGCAGCCAGGGGTGGGAAAAACTGTTTTTT.

This chain links TRBV21-1 with TRBJ1-2; the table's TRBD1 call for D was not verified on the DNA. TRBV21-1 is a documented pseudogene. The CDR3 length is 15 residues. In nucleotides, the CDR3 is TGTGCCATCCAGCCCCTTGACAGGTCTCGATATGGCTACACCTTC. Amino acid sequence: CAIQPLDRSRYGYTF.

This chain links TRBV9 with TRBJ1-2; D is undetermined. Trimming stripped 0 bases from V and 0 bases from J, with 9 bases between. CDR3 length: 15 amino acids. In germline, CDR1 is SGDLS, CDR2 YYNGEE. The chain's CDR3 is CASSVVPEANYGYTF. The DNA of the CDR3 is TGTGCCAGCAGCGTAGTACCTGAGGCTAACTATGGCTACACCTTC.

The V and J genes are TRBV19 and TRBJ2-7; a weak D match, TRBD2 (6 bases). The germline V gene encodes CDR1 LNHDA and CDR2 SQIVND (reference sequence). This CDR3 has 15 residues. Trimming left V 6 bases short and J 0 bases short, with 15 bases between. The CDR3 here is CASSPWREISYEQYF. The CDR3 nucleotides are TGTGCCAGTAGCCCATGGCGGGAAATCTCCTACGAGCAGTACTTC.

This clone was seen more than once but under ten times. V gene TRBV11-1 combines with J gene TRBJ1-1, with D uncertain. V was cut by 3 bases and J by 0 bases, with 11 bases left in between. CDR3 length: 15 residues. CDR1 SGHAT and CDR2 FQDESV come from the germline V gene (reference sequence). The CDR3: CASSFRRQMNTEAFF. The CDR3 DNA reads TGTGCCAGCAGCTTCCGGCGGCAGATGAACACTGAAGCTTTCTTT.

The V and J genes are TRBV28 and TRBJ2-1; 12 nucleotides line up with TRBD2. The trim removed 4 bases at V and 4 bases at J, leaving 2 bases unmatched. CDR1 is MDHEN and CDR2 is SYDVKM in the germline V gene. This CDR3 has 15 residues. The CDR3 sequence: CASSSSGRAYNEQFF. CDR3 DNA: TGTGCCAGCAGTTCTAGCGGGAGGGCTTACAATGAGCAGTTCTTC.